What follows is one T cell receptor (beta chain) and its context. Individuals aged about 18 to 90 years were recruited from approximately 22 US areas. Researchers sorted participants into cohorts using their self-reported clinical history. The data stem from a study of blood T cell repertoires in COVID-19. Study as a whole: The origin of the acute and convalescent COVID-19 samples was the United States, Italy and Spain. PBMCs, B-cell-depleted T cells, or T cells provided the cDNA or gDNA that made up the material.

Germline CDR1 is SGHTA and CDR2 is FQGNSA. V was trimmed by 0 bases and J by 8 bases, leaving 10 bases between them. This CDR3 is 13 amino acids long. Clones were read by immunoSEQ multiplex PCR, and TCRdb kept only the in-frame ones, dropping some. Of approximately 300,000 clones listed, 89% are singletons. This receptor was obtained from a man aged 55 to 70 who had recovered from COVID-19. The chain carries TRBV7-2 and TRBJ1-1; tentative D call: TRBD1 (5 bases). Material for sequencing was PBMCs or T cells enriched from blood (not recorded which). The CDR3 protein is CASSLATGAEAFF. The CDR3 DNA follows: TGTGCCAGCAGCTTAGCTACAGGTGCCGAAGCTTTCTTT. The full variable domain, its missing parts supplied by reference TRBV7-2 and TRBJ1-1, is GAGVSQSPSNKVTEKGKDVELRCDPISGHTALYWYRQSLGQGLEFLIYFQGNSAPDKSGLPSDRFSAERTGGSVSTLTIQRTQQEDSAVYLCASSLATGAEAFFGQGTRLTVV.